The 9 T cell receptor beta chains listed next were all sequenced from one sample in a study of response to subunit inactivated influenza vaccine. MiXCR was run by TCRdb on the RT-PCR reads, yielding one entry per CDR3 protein. This sample has 540,000 or so distinct CDR3 sequences, with roughly 13% found just once. The sequenced sample was PBMCs from blood, obtained about 40 days after vaccination. The receptors shown here come from a man aged 50 to 59 who received an inactivated influenza vaccine.

V is TRBV15 and J is TRBJ2-7; 11 bases line up with TRBD2. V gave up 4 bases and J gave up 4 bases; unmatched junction bases: 12. The CDR3 extends over 17 amino acids. Germline CDR1 is LNHNV and CDR2 is YYDKDF (reference sequence). CDR3 loop: CATSKATSGRGGYEQYF. The CDR3 nucleotides read TGTGCCACCAGCAAAGCAACTAGCGGGAGAGGGGGATACGAGCAGTACTTC.

This chain connects TRBV5-1 to TRBJ1-2; D is possibly TRBD1 (5 bases). Per the germline V gene, CDR1 is SGHRS and CDR2 is YFSETQ. V was pared by 0 bases and J by 7 bases, with 22 bases between. The CDR3 has 17 residues. CDR3: CASSLGQGDHSYIGYTF. In nucleotides, the CDR3 is TGCGCCAGCAGCTTGGGGCAGGGTGATCATAGCTACATTGGCTACACCTTC.

The genes are TRBV10-3 and TRBJ1-4; tentatively, D is TRBD1 (6 bases). CDR1 is ENHRY and CDR2 is SYGVKD in the germline V gene. V was clipped by 7 bases and J by 0 bases, with 6 bases between them. The CDR3 has 13 amino acids. The chain's CDR3 is CAIKGATNEKLFF. The CDR3 DNA follows: TGTGCCATCAAGGGGGCAACTAATGAAAAACTGTTTTTT.

A few counts support this clonotype. The genes are TRBV18 and TRBJ2-7, with D perhaps being TRBD1 or TRBD2 (5 bases each). Germline lookup yields CDR1 KGHSH and CDR2 LQKENI. There are 14 residues in the CDR3. Trimming took off 7 bases at V and 4 bases at J, with 17 bases between the two ends. CDR3 nucleotides: TGTGCCAGCTGCGGCGGCAGGGAGTGGTACGAGCAGTACTTC. Amino acid sequence: CASCGGREWYEQYF.

The chain has TRBV29-1 and TRBJ2-5; TRBD1 or TRBD2 may be the D gene (5 bases each). The V end lost 3 bases, the J end lost 5 bases, and 19 bases lay between the germline ends. The germline V gene encodes CDR1 SQVTM and CDR2 ANQGSEA. This CDR3 is 15 amino acids long. CDR3 protein: CSVDPPGGGRETQYF. The CDR3, as DNA: TGCAGCGTTGACCCACCCGGTGGGGGACGCGAGACCCAGTACTTC.

This clonotype was counted ten times or more. The rearrangement uses TRBV7-8 and TRBJ2-3; D gene ambiguous. Germline CDR1 and CDR2: SGHVS and FQNEAQ. The CDR3 contains 15 residues. Deletions cut 5 bases from V and 4 bases from J, with 16 bases between. This CDR3 reads CASSLTTSHADTQYF. CDR3 in DNA: TGTGCCAGCAGCCTGACCACTTCGCACGCAGATACGCAGTATTTT.

This clonotype came up a few times. The chain recombines TRBV6-2 or TRBV6-3 with TRBJ2-5, with D unclear. Germline lookup yields CDR1 MNHEY and CDR2 SVGEGT. Trimming stripped 6 bases from V and 4 bases from J, with 12 bases between. The CDR3 spans 13 residues. CDR3 DNA sequence: TGTGCCAGCAGGAGCCTCCATCGAGAGACCCAGTACTTC. It codes for CASRSLHRETQYF.

The CDR3 spells CASSYFSGGFTTGELFF. The DNA for the CDR3 is TGTGCCAGCAGTTACTTCTCGGGGGGCTTCACCACCGGGGAGCTGTTTTTT. The genes are TRBV6-2 or TRBV6-3 and TRBJ2-2; D is perhaps TRBD2 (7 bases). V lost 1 base and J 4 bases, leaving 16 bases between the germline ends. Germline values: CDR1 MNHEY, CDR2 SVGEGT. CDR3 length: 17 residues.

The chain joins TRBV7-8 to TRBJ2-1; D is unclear. The CDR3 consists of 14 residues. Germline-derived CDR1 and CDR2 are SGHVS and FQNEAQ. Trimming took 8 bases from V and 9 from J, leaving 20 bases between them. DNA of the CDR3: TGTGCCAGCCGCCGGGTAGCCCTGTTACGTGAGCAGTTCTTC. Its translation is CASRRVALLREQFF. The variable domain in full, completed from reference TRBV7-8 and TRBJ2-1, reads GAGVSQSPRYKVAKRGQDVALRCDPISGHVSLFWYQQALGQGPEFLTYFQNEAQLDKSGLPSDRFFAERPEGSVSTLKIQRTQQEDSAVYLCASRRVALLREQFFGPGTRLTVL.